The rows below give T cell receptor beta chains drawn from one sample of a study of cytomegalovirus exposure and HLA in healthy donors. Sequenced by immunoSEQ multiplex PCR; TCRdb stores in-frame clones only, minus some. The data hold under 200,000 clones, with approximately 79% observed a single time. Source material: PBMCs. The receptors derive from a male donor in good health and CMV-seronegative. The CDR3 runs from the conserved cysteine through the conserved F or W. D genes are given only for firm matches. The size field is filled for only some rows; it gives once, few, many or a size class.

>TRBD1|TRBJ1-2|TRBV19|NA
TGTGCCAGTAGTATATCAGGACAGGGAGTCTATGGCTACACCTTC
CASSISGQGVYGYTF
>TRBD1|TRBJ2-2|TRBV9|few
TGTGCCAGCAGCGCCGCCGGGACAGTTAACACCGGGGAGCTGTTTTTT
CASSAAGTVNTGELFF
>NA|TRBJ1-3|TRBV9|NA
TGTGCCAGCAGCGTAAGAGGGGGAAACACCATATATTTT
CASSVRGGNTIYF
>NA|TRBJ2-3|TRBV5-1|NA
TGCGCCAGCAGCTTGGTGGGCGGAGTAGCGGAGATAAGCACAGATACGCAGTATTTT
CASSLVGGVAEISTDTQYF
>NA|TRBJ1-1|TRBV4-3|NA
TGCGCCAGCAGCCAATCCCCCGGCACTGAAGCTTTCTTT
CASSQSPGTEAFF
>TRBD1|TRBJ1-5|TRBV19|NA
TGTGCCAGTAGTATACTCGAAAGACAGGGTGATCAGCCCCAGCATTTT
CASSILERQGDQPQHF
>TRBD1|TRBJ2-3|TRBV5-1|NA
TGCGCCAGCAGCTTGGACAGGGGGCTAGATACGCAGTATTTT
CASSLDRGLDTQYF
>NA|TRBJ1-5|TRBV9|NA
TGTGCCAGCAGCGTAGGAGATCGGCCCCAGCATTTT
CASSVGDRPQHF
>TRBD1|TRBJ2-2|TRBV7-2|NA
TGTGCCAGCAGTTGGACAGGGAAGGTCGGGGAGCTGTTTTTT
CASSWTGKVGELFF
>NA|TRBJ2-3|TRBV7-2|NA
TGTGCCAGCAACCGAGGGGGGGGGACCACAGATACGCAGTATTTT
CASNRGGGTTDTQYF
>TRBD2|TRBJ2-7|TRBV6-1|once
TGTGCCAGCAGTGAACGATACGAAGTGGCTAGCGGCTACGAGCAGTACTTC
CASSERYEVASGYEQYF
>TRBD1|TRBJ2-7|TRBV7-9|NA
TGTGCCAGCAGCGATCCCTGGACAGGAGTCTACGAGCAGTACTTC
CASSDPWTGVYEQYF
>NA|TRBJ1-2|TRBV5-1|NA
TGCGCCAGCAGCTTATCCCCCTCGTCTAACTATGGCTACACCTTC
CASSLSPSSNYGYTF
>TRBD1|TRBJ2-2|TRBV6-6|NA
TGTGCCAGCAGCCCGCCAGGGACAGACACCGGGGAGCTGTTTTTT
CASSPPGTDTGELFF
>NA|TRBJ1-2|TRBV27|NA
TGTGCCACCCTTAAAAACCGGGATGCTAACTATGGCTACACCTTC
CATLKNRDANYGYTF
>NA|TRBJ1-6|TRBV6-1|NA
TGTGCCAGCAGTGCAACCCGGACAGCGAATTCACCCCTCCACTTT
CASSATRTANSPLHF
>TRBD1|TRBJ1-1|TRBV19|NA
TGTGCCAGTAGTACCTACAGGGGTTCAGCTTTCTTT
CASSTYRGSAFF
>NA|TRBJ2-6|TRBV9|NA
TGTGCCAGCAGCGTAGGAGGGTCTGGGGCCAACGTCCTGACTTTC
CASSVGGSGANVLTF
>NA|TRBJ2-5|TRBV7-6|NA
TGTGCCAGCAGCTTAACTGAGACCCAGTACTTC
CASSLTETQYF
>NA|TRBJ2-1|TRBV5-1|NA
TGCGCCAGCAGCTTGGTCCGATTCGGGGTCGCTGAGCAGTTCTTC
CASSLVRFGVAEQFF
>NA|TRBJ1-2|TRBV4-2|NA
TGTGCCAGCAGCCAAGATTATAGGGGGAGGGGTGGCTATGGCTACACCTTC
CASSQDYRGRGGYGYTF
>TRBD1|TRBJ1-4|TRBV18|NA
TGTGCCAGCTCACCACGGACAGGGCCTGAAAAACTGTTTTTT
CASSPRTGPEKLFF
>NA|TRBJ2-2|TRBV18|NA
TGTGCCAGCTCACCCAGAATATTCCGGGATCTCACCGGGGAGCTGTTTTTT
CASSPRIFRDLTGELFF
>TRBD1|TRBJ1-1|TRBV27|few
TGTGCCAGCAGTTTCGGACAGGCGAGCACTGAAGCTTTCTTT
CASSFGQASTEAFF
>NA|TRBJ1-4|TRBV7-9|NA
TGTGCCAGCAGCTTAAATACCGGCGGGCTCGGACTGTTTTTT
CASSLNTGGLGLFF
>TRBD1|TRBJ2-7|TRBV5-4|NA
TGTGCCAGCAGCTCACAAGACAGGGTCTACGAGCAGTACTTC
CASSSQDRVYEQYF
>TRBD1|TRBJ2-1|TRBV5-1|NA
TGCGCCAGCAGCTTATCGGGACAGGGCCCGTTGAATGAGCAGTTCTTC
CASSLSGQGPLNEQFF